The sequence of this T cell receptor (beta chain) was determined in a study of early T cells in non-severe SARS-CoV-2 infection. Study observations and caveats: Matching results from VDJdb favored anti-spike CD8 responses, leaving private and CD4 specificities undetected.

As for this clonotype: Its antigen is unknown.

The V gene end was trimmed by 0 bases and the J gene end by 3 bases; junction bases not matched to a gene: 2. CDR1 is MGHRA, CDR2 YSYEKL, per germline. CDR3 length: 16 residues. In TCRdb, the 5' RACE reads were re-called with MiXCR into one record per CDR3 protein. The repertoire holds tens of thousands of distinct CDR3 sequences, with 14% as singletons. The chain is built from TRBV4-1 and TRBJ2-3; 11 bases map to TRBD1. Sequencing was done on a sample of whole blood. The TCR sequence derives from an adult who was a healthcare worker with PCR-confirmed SARS-CoV-2 infection or an uninfected control (not recorded which). The CDR3, as DNA: TGCGCCAGCAGCCAAGATCGGGACAGGGGGACAGATACGCAGTATTTT. Translated: CASSQDRDRGTDTQYF.